The 25 T cell receptor beta chains below come from one sample, sequenced in a study of vaccination effects on CD4 cells after COVID-19. The assay was immunoSEQ multiplex PCR, and TCRdb's table has in-frame clones only and misses some. The sample lists about 38,000 clones; more than 60% were seen once. Sequencing was preceded by expansion of antigen-specific CD4+ T cells with viral peptide pools in the ViraFEST assay. Upon completion of around ten days in culture, CD4+ T cells were isolated. Having tested negative for nucleocapsid antibodies, the vaccine recipients showed no prior SARS-CoV-2 infection. Antigens of these TCRs are unknown. Sequencing used CD4+ T cells from PBMCs cultured with SARS-CoV-2 spike peptides, obtained before COVID-19 vaccination. All receptors come from a human donor who received a COVID-19 vaccine.

The rearrangement links TRBV2 to TRBJ2-3; D is perhaps TRBD2 (6 bases). This CDR3 is built from 12 residues. The V and J ends lost 8 bases and 3 bases respectively, with 9 bases between them. CDR1 and CDR2 from the germline V gene are SNHLY and FYNNEI. Written as DNA, the CDR3 is TGTGCCAGCGCCGGGAGTACAGATACGCAGTATTTT. Its translation: CASAGSTDTQYF.

V usage is TRBV6-6 and J usage is TRBJ2-3; D gene uncertain. V lost 6 bases, J lost 0 bases, and 10 bases lay in between. Germline assignment: CDR1 MNHNY and CDR2 SVGAGI (reference sequence). The CDR3 has 14 residues. CDR3 bases: TGTGCCAGCAGCCCTCTGCCTAGCACAGATACGCAGTATTTT. Its protein product is CASSPLPSTDTQYF.

This chain uses TRBV2 with TRBJ1-2; D gene uncertain. The CDR3 has 12 amino acids. In germline, CDR1 is SNHLY, CDR2 FYNNEI. The V gene lost 2 bases and the J gene lost 4 bases, with 5 bases spanning the gap. The DNA of the CDR3 is TGTGCCAGCAGTGAAAACCTCTATGGCTACACCTTC. Translation gives CASSENLYGYTF.

This clone came up a few times. Written as DNA, the CDR3 is TGCGCCAGCACCAGGGACCCTAACTATGGCTACACCTTC. As protein: CASTRDPNYGYTF. The V call is TRBV5-1, the J call TRBJ1-2, with D perhaps TRBD1 (5 bases). The CDR3 consists of 13 residues. V lost 6 bases to trimming and J lost 0 bases, with 9 bases between them. Germline CDR1 is SGHRS and CDR2 is YFSETQ.

The V gene is TRBV4-1, the J gene TRBJ1-3; possible D gene TRBD1, 5 bases. The CDR3 consists of 15 residues. Trimming removed 0 bases at V and 4 bases at J, with 10 bases between. Germline V lookup: CDR1 MGHRA, CDR2 YSYEKL. The CDR3 is CASSQERGLGNTIYF. CDR3 in DNA: TGCGCCAGCAGCCAAGAACGGGGACTGGGAAACACCATATATTTT.

The chain links TRBV5-6 to TRBJ2-7; 8 nucleotides line up with TRBD1. From germline, CDR1 is SGHDT and CDR2 YYEEEE. The V gene end was trimmed by 4 bases and the J gene end by 8 bases; junction bases not matched to a gene: 11. The CDR3 consists of 14 residues. In DNA form, the CDR3 reads TGTGCCAGCAGCACGGGACAGGAAAACCCAAAGCAGTACTTC. Translation gives CASSTGQENPKQYF.

A few counts support this clone. The CDR3: CASNRGQPGYEQYF. The CDR3, as DNA: TGTGCCAGCAACCGAGGACAGCCGGGGTACGAGCAGTACTTC. The chain combines TRBV5-5 with TRBJ2-7; D perhaps matches TRBD1 (6 bases). From germline, CDR1 is SGHKS and CDR2 YYEKEE (reference sequence). CDR3 length equals 14 residues. V dropped 6 bases and J dropped 4 bases, with 17 bases sitting between them.

There are a few counts of this clone. This chain connects TRBV11-2 to TRBJ1-2; no firm D call. The V end lost 1 base, the J end lost 4 bases, and 10 bases lay between the germline ends. The germline V gene encodes CDR1 SGHAT and CDR2 FQNNGV. The CDR3 is 14 residues long. The CDR3 DNA follows: TGTGCCAGCAGCTTAGTTAGGGCCCGCTATGGCTACACCTTC. Its translation is CASSLVRARYGYTF.

This chain links TRBV18 with TRBJ1-1, with 9 bases lining up with TRBD1. Germline V gene data show CDR1 as KGHSH and CDR2 as LQKENI. The CDR3 runs to 15 residues. V trimming: 1 base; J trimming: 11 bases; junction bases outside the gene matches: 11. CDR3 DNA sequence: TGTGCCAGCTCACCACAGAGACAGGGGGAGGTGTCCGCTTTCTTT. Protein sequence: CASSPQRQGEVSAFF.

This chain uses TRBV30 with TRBJ1-2, with D perhaps matching TRBD1 (6 bases). Germline V gives CDR1 GTSNPN, CDR2 SVGIG (reference sequence). This CDR3 comprises 15 residues. The ends were cut back, 0 bases at V and 4 bases at J, with 15 bases in the middle. This CDR3 is CAWSVGTSSPYGYTF. The CDR3 coding sequence is TGTGCCTGGAGTGTAGGGACATCCTCCCCCTATGGCTACACCTTC.

This rearrangement joins TRBV6-5 to TRBJ2-5; no firm D call. The length of the CDR3 is 15 residues. Trimming removed 5 bases at V and 5 bases at J, with 18 bases between. Per the germline V gene, CDR1 is MNHEY and CDR2 is SVGAGI. The CDR3 loop is CASSPFAGPTETQYF. CDR3 bases: TGTGCCAGCAGTCCGTTCGCAGGACCCACGGAGACCCAGTACTTC.

The rearrangement uses TRBV6-5 and TRBJ1-1, with D uncertain. CDR3 length: 11 residues. The V end lost 5 bases, the J end lost 4 bases, and 5 bases lay between the germline ends. CDR1 and CDR2 from the germline V gene are MNHEY and SVGAGI. Here the CDR3 DNA reads TGTGCCAGCAGTCAATCCACTGAAGCTTTCTTT. This gives the protein CASSQSTEAFF.

The CDR3 DNA follows: TGTGCCAGCTTGTGGGACAGGTACAATGAGCAGTTCTTC. This gives the protein CASLWDRYNEQFF. V and J are TRBV5-8 and TRBJ2-1, with 8 bases fitting TRBD1. In germline, CDR1 is SGHTS, CDR2 YDEGEE. The CDR3 length is 13 residues. After removal of 7 bases from V and 4 bases from J, the junction contained 4 bases not matched to a gene.

A single count supports this clone. CDR3 sequence reads: CASSSQTGGSTEAFF. The CDR3 bases are TGTGCCAGCAGCTCCCAGACAGGGGGGAGCACTGAAGCTTTCTTT. This chain joins TRBV5-4 and TRBJ1-1; TRBD1 aligns across 9 bases. The CDR3 has 15 residues. V trimming: 3 bases; J trimming: 4 bases; junction bases outside the gene matches: 7. Per germline, CDR1 SGHNT and CDR2 YYREEE (reference sequence).

This chain uses TRBV5-1 with TRBJ2-3; 9 nucleotides match TRBD2. Germline V gene data show CDR1 as SGHRS and CDR2 as YFSETQ. This CDR3 comprises 18 residues. V was clipped by 0 bases and J by 0 bases; unmatched bases: 8. CDR3: CASSLATSGRASTDTQYF. The CDR3 region has the DNA TGCGCCAGCAGCTTGGCTACTAGCGGGCGTGCTAGCACAGATACGCAGTATTTT.

The chain has TRBV4-1 and TRBJ1-2; 7 nucleotides align to TRBD1. Trimming cost V 5 bases and J 4 bases; bases outside gene matches: 13. The CDR3 length is 16 residues. Per the germline V gene, CDR1 is MGHRA and CDR2 is YSYEKL. CDR3 in amino acids: CASSGGGQASFYGYTF. CDR3 coding DNA: TGCGCCAGCAGCGGGGGCGGACAGGCAAGTTTCTATGGCTACACCTTC.

About this clone: At one boundary the junction diverges from the germline segment, which might be a read error. V is TRBV19 and J is TRBJ1-5, with D possibly TRBD1 on 5 matching bases. Germline CDR1 reads LNHDA; CDR2 reads SQIVND (reference sequence). CDR3 length: 14 amino acids. The CDR3 coding sequence is TGTGCCAGTAGTTTAGAAACAGGAAATCAGCCCCAGCATTTT. Protein sequence: CASSLETGNQPQHF.

J is TRBJ1-6 and V is TRBV5-4; tentatively, D is TRBD1 (5 bases). The CDR3 is made up of 16 amino acids. Trimming removed 5 bases from V and 0 bases from J, with 12 bases in between. Germline V lookup: CDR1 SGHNT, CDR2 YYREEE (reference sequence). In DNA, the CDR3 is TGTGCCAGCAGTTCTAGACAGAGCTCCTATAATTCACCCCTCCACTTT. Amino acid sequence: CASSSRQSSYNSPLHF.

This chain joins TRBV5-1 and TRBJ2-1; TRBD2 agrees at 8 bases. Germline CDR1 reads SGHRS; CDR2 reads YFSETQ. The CDR3 is 16 residues long. With V trimmed by 1 base and J by 3 bases, 6 bases remained unmatched. The CDR3 sequence is CASSLYTSGFYNEQFF. The CDR3 nucleotides are TGCGCCAGCAGCTTGTACACTAGCGGATTCTACAATGAGCAGTTCTTC.

The chain joins TRBV7-8 to TRBJ2-3; tentatively, D is TRBD2 (5 bases). In germline, CDR1 is SGHVS, CDR2 FQNEAQ. V was clipped by 5 bases and J by 3 bases, with 9 bases between them. The CDR3 totals 13 residues. CDR3 loop: CASSGGLTDTQYF. DNA for the CDR3: TGTGCCAGCAGCGGAGGACTTACAGATACGCAGTATTTT.

This chain uses TRBV4-2 with TRBJ2-1; no definite D call. V lost 1 base to trimming and J lost 4 bases, with 11 bases between them. The CDR3 totals 15 residues. The germline V gene has CDR1 LGHNA and CDR2 YNFKEQ. CDR3 sequence (DNA): TGTGCCAGCAGCCAAGGAAACCTGGGGTACAATGAGCAGTTCTTC. Protein: CASSQGNLGYNEQFF.

Only one count was recorded for this clone. The gene calls are TRBV28 and TRBJ2-7; D not certain. The CDR3 is 12 amino acids. Germline lookup yields CDR1 MDHEN and CDR2 SYDVKM. V shed 6 bases and J shed 2 bases, with 8 bases lying between them. For the CDR3, the DNA is TGTGCCAGCAGGGGGTTAACCTACGAGCAGTACTTC. This gives the protein CASRGLTYEQYF. Combining the CDR3 with reference TRBV28 and TRBJ2-7 gives the whole variable domain DVKVTQSSRYLVKRTGEKVFLECVQDMDHENMFWYRQDPGLGLRLIYFSYDVKMKEKGDIPEGYSVSREKKERFSLILESASTNQTSMYLCASRGLTYEQYFGPGTRLTVT.

This chain joins TRBV6-1 and TRBJ1-1; D unclear. V shed 2 bases and J shed 0 bases, with 10 bases lying between them. Germline CDR1 reads MNHNS; CDR2 reads SASEGT. CDR3 length equals 15 residues. The CDR3 loop is CASSESPGMNTEAFF. The CDR3 DNA reads as TGTGCCAGCAGTGAATCCCCAGGAATGAACACTGAAGCTTTCTTT.

J is TRBJ2-3 and V is TRBV20-1; either TRBD1 or TRBD2 may supply D (5 bases each). Per germline, CDR1 DFQATT and CDR2 SNEGSKA (reference sequence). Trimming took off 3 bases at V and 3 bases at J, with 13 bases between the two ends. This CDR3 contains 14 residues. The CDR3 DNA follows: TGCAGTGCTAGTGGGGCAGGGAGTACAGATACGCAGTATTTT. Translation gives CSASGAGSTDTQYF.

The chain has TRBV24-1 and TRBJ1-2, with 9 bases that match TRBD1. CDR1 is KGHDR, CDR2 SFDVKD, per germline. V was pared by 4 bases and J by 3 bases, with 5 bases of the junction left unmatched. There are 15 residues in the CDR3. DNA for the CDR3: TGTGCCACCAGTGAGGGGGGACAGGGCTACTATGGCTACACCTTC. Residues: CATSEGGQGYYGYTF.